This passage covers 24 T cell receptor beta chains from one sample sequenced in a study of identical twins. TCRdb called the 5' RACE reads again in MiXCR, with one record for every CDR3 protein. The sample consists of 1.5 million or so distinct CDR3 sequences, around a third of them appearing once. Sequencing was done on a sample of cord blood. These receptors were taken from a newborn girl in good health.

V gene TRBV7-2 combines with J gene TRBJ2-7, with 10 bases matching TRBD2. J lost 1 base, V lost 7 bases, and 4 bases had no gene match. CDR1 and CDR2 from the germline V gene are SGHTA and FQGNSA. The length of the CDR3 is 14 residues. CDR3 sequence (DNA): TGTGCCAGCACCCAGACTAGCGGGTCCTACGAGCAGTACTTC. This sequence encodes CASTQTSGSYEQYF.

A few counts support this clonotype. The V and J genes are TRBV4-2 and TRBJ1-4; the D is unclear. Per germline, CDR1 LGHNA and CDR2 YNFKEQ. The CDR3 is 13 residues long. Deletions cut 7 bases from V and 7 bases from J, with 13 bases between. The CDR3 sequence is CASTGRDREKLFF. CDR3 bases: TGTGCCAGCACCGGGAGAGACCGTGAAAAACTGTTTTTT.

This clonotype was counted between two and nine times. The CDR3 sequence: CASNSLGGLSEQFF. The DNA of the CDR3 is TGTGCCAGTAACTCACTAGGGGGCCTGTCTGAGCAGTTCTTC. J is TRBJ2-1 and V is TRBV3-1; TRBD1 matches 7 bases. The CDR3 contains 14 residues. Germline-derived CDR1 and CDR2 are LGHDT and YNNKEL (reference sequence). The J segment lost 9 bases and the V segment lost 9 bases, leaving 14 bases of the junction unmatched.

This clonotype occurred many times. The gene calls are TRBV14 and TRBJ2-1; 7 bases are a match to TRBD2. V lost 0 bases, J lost 7 bases, and 12 bases stayed unmatched. The CDR3 loop spans 17 amino acids. Germline CDR1 is SGHDN and CDR2 is FVKESK. CDR3 loop: CASSQETLAVRVNEQFF. CDR3 coding DNA: TGTGCCAGCAGCCAAGAAACCCTAGCGGTTCGTGTTAATGAGCAGTTCTTC.

J is TRBJ2-7 and V is TRBV4-2; 9 bases are shared with TRBD1. CDR1 is LGHNA, CDR2 YNFKEQ, per germline. The CDR3 sequence is 15 residues long. The trim removed 6 bases at V and 2 bases at J, leaving 8 bases unmatched. This chain's CDR3 is CASRDTDRGAYEQYF. In DNA form, the CDR3 reads TGTGCCAGCAGAGATACGGACAGGGGTGCCTACGAGCAGTACTTC.

This clonotype was seen only a few times. The chain combines TRBV7-9 with TRBJ2-3; the match to TRBD2 covers 11 bases. The V and J ends lost 4 bases and 2 bases, in that order; junction bases with no gene match: 2. The germline CDR1 and CDR2 sequences are SEHNR and FQNEAQ (reference sequence). This CDR3 is 15 amino acids long. The CDR3 DNA reads TGTGCCAGCAGCTATAGCGGGAGGGTCACAGATACGCAGTATTTT. This translates into CASSYSGRVTDTQYF.

As for this clonotype: The junction does not match germline at one end; this may be a read error. This rearrangement joins TRBV5-6 to TRBJ2-5; 10 bases line up with TRBD2. The CDR3 loop spans 16 amino acids. Germline lookup yields CDR1 SGHDT and CDR2 YYEEEE. This CDR3 is CACSAGLADHQETQYF. DNA of the CDR3: TGTGCCTGCAGCGCAGGACTAGCGGACCACCAAGAGACCCAGTACTTC.

J is TRBJ2-1 and V is TRBV20-1, with D perhaps TRBD2 (5 bases). The better agreement between TRBJ2-7 and the DNA end casts doubt on the J call. This CDR3 contains 17 residues. Per germline, CDR1 DFQATT and CDR2 SNEGSKA (reference sequence). CDR3 sequence (DNA): TGCAGTGCTCGCAGCCCATTGGTCGGGGTGTTGTACAATGAGCAGTACTTC. Encoded protein: CSARSPLVGVLYNEQYF.

This sequence joins TRBV7-2 and TRBJ2-1; TRBD1 matches 7 bases. After removal of 3 bases from V and 6 bases from J, the junction contained 8 bases not matched to a gene. Germline assignment: CDR1 SGHTA and CDR2 FQGNSA. The CDR3 is 15 residues long. The CDR3 coding sequence is TGTGCCAGCAGCTTGCTCGACCGACAGGGCAATGAGCAGTTCTTC. It codes for CASSLLDRQGNEQFF.

This clonotype was seen more than once but under ten times. This chain connects TRBV7-2 to TRBJ1-4; TRBD1 matches at 8 bases. The germline V gene has CDR1 SGHTA and CDR2 FQGNSA. The V segment lost 3 bases and the J segment 7 bases; nucleotides outside the gene matches: 10. The length of the CDR3 is 16 residues. In DNA, the CDR3 is TGTGCCAGCAGCTTTCTTGGACAGGGAGGTCTTGAAAAACTGTTTTTT. As protein: CASSFLGQGGLEKLFF. Filled out from reference TRBV7-2 and TRBJ1-4, the complete variable domain reads GAGVSQSPSNKVTEKGKDVELRCDPISGHTALYWYRQSLGQGLEFLIYFQGNSAPDKSGLPSDRFSAERTGGSVSTLTIQRTQQEDSAVYLCASSFLGQGGLEKLFFGSGTQLSVL.

The genes are TRBV4-1 and TRBJ1-2, with D tentatively TRBD1 (6 bases). The CDR3 is 15 residues long. Per germline, CDR1 MGHRA and CDR2 YSYEKL. Trimming left V 0 bases short and J 3 bases short, with 11 bases between. The CDR3 here is CASSQDTGRHYGYTF. The CDR3 DNA is TGCGCCAGCAGCCAAGATACAGGGAGGCACTATGGCTACACCTTC.

This clonotype was recorded a few times. The V call is TRBV7-2, the J call TRBJ2-3; 8 bases agree with TRBD2. V lost 5 bases and J lost 6; bases outside the gene matches: 10. The CDR3 consists of 15 residues. The germline CDR1 and CDR2 sequences are SGHTA and FQGNSA. The DNA for the CDR3 is TGTGCCAGCAGCCCAGCGGGGGTCTCCATGGATACGCAGTATTTT. Protein: CASSPAGVSMDTQYF.

The rearrangement uses TRBV5-6 and TRBJ2-1; TRBD2 aligns across 9 bases. Per germline, CDR1 SGHDT and CDR2 YYEEEE. The V gene end was trimmed by 3 bases and the J gene end by 9 bases; junction bases not matched to a gene: 7. The CDR3 totals 14 residues. The CDR3 DNA reads as TGTGCCAGCAGCTCCGGGACTAGCTTTCGTGAGCAGTTCTTC. It is translated as CASSSGTSFREQFF.

This clonotype was observed many times. This chain uses TRBV12-3 or TRBV12-4 with TRBJ2-4; 8 bases line up with TRBD2. The CDR3 runs 16 residues. With V trimmed by 5 bases and J by 0 bases, 6 bases remained unmatched. CDR3 in amino acids: CASSPRTSLAKNIQYF. CDR3 DNA: TGTGCCAGCAGTCCTAGGACTAGCCTAGCCAAAAACATTCAGTACTTC.

The rearrangement uses TRBV28 and TRBJ1-3; D is possibly TRBD1 (6 bases). Trimming stripped 8 bases from V and 4 bases from J, with 18 bases between. This CDR3 is built from 15 residues. Germline values: CDR1 MDHEN, CDR2 SYDVKM. For the CDR3, the DNA is TGTGCCAGCTACGGGGGACCGGGGGCCGGAAACACCATATATTTT. Its translation is CASYGGPGAGNTIYF.

J is TRBJ2-1 and V is TRBV20-1; the match to TRBD1 covers 11 bases. The CDR3 runs 14 residues. V trimming: 6 bases; J trimming: 10 bases; junction bases outside the gene matches: 11. The germline V gene has CDR1 DFQATT and CDR2 SNEGSKA (reference sequence). The CDR3 bases are TGCAGTGCCCGACGGAGGACAGGGGGCTACGAGCAGTTCTTC. Its translation: CSARRRTGGYEQFF.

A few counts support this clonotype. DNA for the CDR3: TGTGCCAGCAGTTTGATCTCCCCATATAGCAATCAGCCCCAGCATTTT. Its protein is CASSLISPYSNQPQHF. This chain joins TRBV6-2 or TRBV6-3 and TRBJ1-5, with D hard to call. Trimming pared 4 bases from V and 0 bases from J, leaving 13 bases between. The germline V gene has CDR1 MNHEY and CDR2 SVGEGT. This CDR3 comprises 16 residues.

The V call is TRBV28, the J call TRBJ1-5; no definite D call. Germline V CDR1 and CDR2: MDHEN, SYDVKM. The CDR3 loop spans 15 amino acids. Deletions cut 10 bases from V and 0 bases from J, with 16 bases between. CDR3 DNA: TGTGCCACCCTTGTTGGAGTAAATAGCAATCAGCCCCAGCATTTT. Translating gives CATLVGVNSNQPQHF.

This clonotype showed up many times. The V call is TRBV28, the J call TRBJ2-3; the D gene is possibly TRBD1 (5 bases). Trimming removed 2 bases from V and 6 bases from J, with 9 bases in between. CDR1 MDHEN and CDR2 SYDVKM come from the germline V gene. The CDR3 covers 13 residues. CDR3 nucleotides: TGTGCCAGCAGTTTAGACAACAGGGATACGCAGTATTTT. Amino acid sequence: CASSLDNRDTQYF. Drawing the rest from reference TRBV28 and TRBJ2-3, the complete variable domain is DVKVTQSSRYLVKRTGEKVFLECVQDMDHENMFWYRQDPGLGLRLIYFSYDVKMKEKGDIPEGYSVSREKKERFSLILESASTNQTSMYLCASSLDNRDTQYFGPGTRLTVL.

Only a few counts were recorded for this clonotype. V gene TRBV2 combines with J gene TRBJ2-1; D unresolved. The V and J ends lost 7 bases and 4 bases respectively, with 11 bases between them. Germline CDR1 and CDR2: SNHLY and FYNNEI. The CDR3 length is 13 residues. The CDR3 here is CASTGSAYNEQFF. DNA for the CDR3: TGTGCCAGCACGGGTAGTGCGTACAATGAGCAGTTCTTC.

There are many counts of this clonotype. Written as DNA, the CDR3 is TGTGCCAGCAGCTTAGGCGGGCTCATGAACACTGAAGCTTTCTTT. Residues: CASSLGGLMNTEAFF. The V call is TRBV7-9, the J call TRBJ1-1; D is unclear. V lost 1 base to trimming and J lost 0 bases, with 9 bases between them. The CDR3 runs 15 residues. Germline-derived CDR1 and CDR2 are SEHNR and FQNEAQ (reference sequence).

CDR3 region: CSVPGTALSGANVLTF. The DNA for the CDR3 is TGCAGCGTACCCGGGACAGCCCTCTCTGGGGCCAACGTCCTGACTTTC. This chain connects TRBV29-1 to TRBJ2-6; TRBD1 matches at 7 bases. The CDR3 consists of 16 residues. The junction had 8 bases not matched to a gene; V was cut back by 6 bases and J by 0 bases. Germline V gene sequence: CDR1 SQVTM, CDR2 ANQGSEA. The whole variable domain, filled in from reference TRBV29-1 and TRBJ2-6, reads SAVISQKPSRDICQRGTSLTIQCQVDSQVTMMFWYRQQPGQSLTLIATANQGSEATYESGFVIDKFPISRPNLTFSTLTVSNMSPEDSSIYLCSVPGTALSGANVLTFGAGSRLTVL.

This chain connects TRBV20-1 to TRBJ2-7, with D perhaps matching TRBD1 or TRBD2 (5 bases each). Germline CDR1 is DFQATT and CDR2 is SNEGSKA (reference sequence). The V and J ends lost 5 bases and 3 bases respectively, with 14 bases between them. The CDR3 totals 13 residues. The CDR3 is CSAPPGRFYEQYF. As DNA, the CDR3 is TGCAGTGCTCCTCCGGGACGGTTCTACGAGCAGTACTTC.

This clonotype turned up a few times. The gene calls are TRBV2 and TRBJ2-5, with D perhaps being TRBD1 or TRBD2 (5 bases each). Trimming shortened V by 1 base and J by 11 bases, and 20 bases separated the two germline ends. This CDR3 spans 15 amino acids. The germline V gene encodes CDR1 SNHLY and CDR2 FYNNEI. CDR3 amino acids: CASSEGGAPYNEQYF. The CDR3, as DNA: TGTGCCAGCAGTGAAGGAGGGGCCCCCTACAATGAGCAGTACTTC.